The 32 T cell receptor beta chains below were found in one sample sequenced in a study of blood T cell repertoires in COVID-19 (dated by TCRdb to 2019 to 2021). Libraries were built with the immunoSEQ multiplex PCR assay. TCRdb carries this immuneACCESS record with in-frame sequences only. Its versions omit some clonotypes, under half of them owing to an unresolved V gene in the studies checked, with the rest unexplained. The sample yields approximately 97,000 clones; about 85% were counted once. 4.4% of the sample goes to the ten largest clones. Sequencing used peripheral blood. These receptors were obtained from a man aged 60 to 75 with acute or convalescent COVID-19.

This clone was counted a few times. The V gene is TRBV19, the J gene TRBJ1-1, with D tentatively TRBD1 (6 bases). In germline, CDR1 is LNHDA, CDR2 SQIVND (reference sequence). The CDR3 contains 13 residues. With 5 bases removed from V and 6 bases from J, the gap between germline ends came to 13 bases. Here the CDR3 DNA reads TGTGCCAGTAGTCCTCAGGGGAGTTCTGAAGCTTTCTTT. Its protein is CASSPQGSSEAFF.

The rearrangement uses TRBV14 and TRBJ1-2, with D uncertain. The V gene's germline CDR1 is SGHDN and CDR2 FVKESK. This CDR3 contains 13 residues. The V gene lost 5 bases and the J gene lost 5 bases, with 12 bases spanning the gap. In DNA, the CDR3 is TGTGCCAGCAGCTTGGCACCCTTATATGGCTACACCTTC. It codes for CASSLAPLYGYTF.

The J gene is TRBJ2-5, the V gene TRBV7-2; 10 bases agree with TRBD2. This CDR3 region has 18 residues. Germline V lookup: CDR1 SGHTA, CDR2 FQGNSA. V shed 0 bases and J 2 bases; nucleotides not matched to a gene: 9. DNA of the CDR3: TGTGCCAGCAGCTTAGCGGGGCTAGCGGGGGTGGGGCAAGAGACCCAGTACTTC. Translated, it gives CASSLAGLAGVGQETQYF.

The chain combines TRBV6-6 with TRBJ2-3; 10 bases match TRBD2. The CDR3 runs to 16 residues. V gave up 7 bases and J gave up 5 bases; unmatched junction bases: 12. From germline, CDR1 is MNHNY and CDR2 SVGAGI (reference sequence). CDR3 sequence reads: CASTSRTSGVRDTQYF. Written as DNA, the CDR3 is TGTGCCAGCACCTCTAGGACTAGCGGAGTCCGAGATACGCAGTATTTT.

This sequence joins TRBV6-1 and TRBJ1-6, with 8 positions matching TRBD1. The V gene end was trimmed by 4 bases and the J gene end by 3 bases; junction bases not matched to a gene: 5. Germline V lookup: CDR1 MNHNS, CDR2 SASEGT. CDR3 length: 16 residues. CDR3 DNA: TGTGCCAGCAGTGTACGACAGGGGAACTATAATTCACCCCTCCACTTT. Protein product: CASSVRQGNYNSPLHF.

The chain employs TRBV5-4 and TRBJ2-3; possible D gene TRBD2, 5 bases. Germline CDR1 and CDR2: SGHNT and YYREEE (reference sequence). The CDR3 length is 13 residues. V lost 5 bases and J lost 0, with 7 bases in between. CDR3 loop: CASRRGSTDTQYF. The CDR3 DNA reads as TGTGCCAGCAGACGGGGAAGCACAGATACGCAGTATTTT.

This clone was seen once. The chain is built from TRBV11-1 and TRBJ2-7, with a tentative D call TRBD1 (6 bases). V was trimmed by 5 bases and J by 3 bases, leaving 14 bases between them. This CDR3 comprises 14 residues. Germline CDR1 SGHAT, CDR2 FQDESV (reference sequence). CDR3 DNA: TGTGCCAGCAGCCAAGGGACAAAAATCTACGAGCAGTACTTC. This encodes CASSQGTKIYEQYF.

By sample fraction, this clone is medium-sized. The gene calls are TRBV3-1 (or the pseudogene TRBV3-2) and TRBJ1-1; no reliable D call. Trimming shortened V by 4 bases and J by 0 bases, and 6 bases separated the two germline ends. Germline assignment: CDR1 LGHDT and CDR2 YNNKEL (reference sequence). This CDR3 has 13 amino acids. CDR3 in amino acids: CASSLNVNTEAFF. The DNA for the CDR3 is TGTGCCAGCAGCCTTAATGTGAACACTGAAGCTTTCTTT.

V and J are TRBV6-5 and TRBJ2-1, with 7 bases identical to TRBD2. The length of the CDR3 is 15 residues. Germline assignment: CDR1 MNHEY and CDR2 SVGAGI. The junction had 5 bases not matched to a gene; V was cut back by 0 bases and J by 6 bases. This CDR3 is CASSYSIGLVNEQFF. CDR3 nucleotide sequence: TGTGCCAGCAGTTACTCGATTGGACTAGTCAATGAGCAGTTCTTC.

The V and J genes are TRBV18 and TRBJ2-1; 8 bases are a match to TRBD2. The germline gives CDR1 KGHSH, CDR2 LQKENI. This CDR3 region has 12 residues. V dropped 2 bases and J dropped 12; count of bases not matched to a gene: 3. As DNA, the CDR3 is TGTGCCAGCTCACCATCGGCGGGAGGGCAGTTCTTC. It codes for CASSPSAGGQFF. Supplemented by reference TRBV18 and TRBJ2-1, the full variable domain reads NAGVMQNPRHLVRRRGQEARLRCSPMKGHSHVYWYRQLPEEGLKFMVYLQKENIIDESGMPKERFSAEFPKEGPSILRIQQVVRGDSAAYFCASSPSAGGQFFGPGTRLTVL.

The chain recombines TRBV5-6 with TRBJ2-5; 9 nucleotides match TRBD2. CDR1 is SGHDT, CDR2 YYEEEE, per germline. Trimming cost V 2 bases and J 0 bases; bases outside gene matches: 2. The length of the CDR3 is 15 residues. CDR3 region: CASSFPSGNQETQYF. CDR3 nucleotides: TGTGCCAGCAGCTTTCCTAGCGGGAACCAAGAGACCCAGTACTTC.

V usage is TRBV15 and J usage is TRBJ2-2, with a possible D match to TRBD2 (5 bases). Between the trimmed V and J ends, which lost 7 bases and 1 base, there was a span of 13 bases. The CDR3 consists of 15 residues. The germline gives CDR1 LNHNV, CDR2 YYDKDF (reference sequence). The CDR3 reads CATTPLAGNTGELFF. The CDR3 nucleotides read TGTGCCACCACCCCCCTTGCGGGGAACACCGGGGAGCTGTTTTTT.

The genes are TRBV10-3 and TRBJ1-1; 8 positions agree with TRBD1. This CDR3 comprises 15 residues. V gave up 6 bases and J gave up 0 bases; unmatched junction bases: 6. Germline lookup yields CDR1 ENHRY and CDR2 SYGVKD. CDR3 in amino acids: CAISMDRDVNTEAFF. As DNA, the CDR3 is TGTGCCATCAGCATGGACAGGGACGTGAACACTGAAGCTTTCTTT.

The chain couples TRBV25-1 to TRBJ1-4; D gene unclear. V lost 5 bases, J lost 7 bases, and 5 bases lay in between. From germline, CDR1 is MGHDK and CDR2 SYGVNS. CDR3 size: 11 residues. This CDR3 is CASSFSEKLFF. The CDR3 bases are TGTGCCAGCAGTTTTAGTGAAAAACTGTTTTTT.

The rearrangement links TRBV5-1 to TRBJ2-5; weak D call: TRBD2 (6 bases). Trimming cost V 5 bases and J 2 bases, with 13 bases left between them. The CDR3 extends over 14 amino acids. Germline V lookup: CDR1 SGHRS, CDR2 YFSETQ. For the CDR3, the DNA is TGCGCCAGCAGTTCTTTGCGGGAACAAGAGACCCAGTACTTC. The encoded protein is CASSSLREQETQYF.

J is TRBJ2-7 and V is TRBV5-1; D unresolved. The CDR3 is 15 amino acids. Trimming shortened V by 0 bases and J by 0 bases, and 10 bases separated the two germline ends. CDR1 SGHRS and CDR2 YFSETQ come from the germline V gene. The CDR3 DNA reads TGCGCCAGCAGCTTGGTTGGCGGCCGCTCCTACGAGCAGTACTTC. It encodes CASSLVGGRSYEQYF.

The chain joins TRBV5-4 to TRBJ1-5, with D perhaps matching TRBD1 (6 bases). V dropped 0 bases and J dropped 6 bases, with 10 bases sitting between them. The germline gives CDR1 SGHNT, CDR2 YYREEE (reference sequence). This CDR3 is built from 14 residues. The CDR3 spells CASSLAGDPQPQHF. In DNA form, the CDR3 reads TGTGCCAGCAGCTTGGCAGGGGATCCTCAGCCCCAGCATTTT.

The chain is built from TRBV25-1 and TRBJ2-7; a weak D match, TRBD1 (6 bases). With 9 bases removed from V and 3 bases from J, the gap between germline ends came to 24 bases. This CDR3 spans 16 amino acids. The V gene's germline CDR1 is MGHDK and CDR2 SYGVNS. CDR3 in amino acids: CARRVQPDRGNYEQYF. The CDR3, as DNA: TGTGCCAGAAGAGTACAACCGGACAGAGGAAACTACGAGCAGTACTTC.

The V and J genes are TRBV9 and TRBJ2-7, with 9 bases aligning to TRBD1. Trimming took 2 bases from V and 4 from J; bases not matched to a gene: 7. The germline gives CDR1 SGDLS, CDR2 YYNGEE. The CDR3 is 15 amino acids. In nucleotides, the CDR3 is TGTGCCAGCAGCGTCTCCGGGGGACAGGGATACGAGCAGTACTTC. It translates to CASSVSGGQGYEQYF. Based on the CDR3 plus reference TRBV9 and TRBJ2-7, the full variable domain is DSGVTQTPKHLITATGQRVTLRCSPRSGDLSVYWYQQSLDQGLQFLIQYYNGEERAKGNILERFSAQQFPDLHSELNLSSLELGDSALYFCASSVSGGQGYEQYFGPGTRLTVT.

The CDR3 coding sequence is TGTGCCAGCAGCAGACAGAATTTGAACACTGAAGCTTTCTTT. Translating gives CASSRQNLNTEAFF. This chain connects TRBV6-5 to TRBJ1-1; D might be TRBD1 (5 bases). Germline CDR1 and CDR2: MNHEY and SVGAGI. The length of the CDR3 is 14 residues. The V gene lost 6 bases and the J gene lost 0 bases, with 11 bases spanning the gap.

The V call is TRBV14, the J call TRBJ2-7; 9 bases match TRBD1. This CDR3 region has 15 residues. Germline V CDR1 and CDR2: SGHDN, FVKESK. Unmatched junction bases numbered 8, after V lost 4 bases and J lost 4 bases. The CDR3 DNA sequence: TGTGCCAGCAGCCTTCCCGGGACAGGGATTTACGAGCAGTACTTC. It specifies CASSLPGTGIYEQYF.

V gene TRBV2 combines with J gene TRBJ1-1; D is perhaps TRBD1 (5 bases). Germline V lookup: CDR1 SNHLY, CDR2 FYNNEI. Trimming took off 6 bases at V and 2 bases at J, with 16 bases between the two ends. This CDR3 spans 15 amino acids. The CDR3 spells CASRKAEQANTEAFF. In nucleotides, the CDR3 is TGTGCCAGCAGGAAGGCGGAACAGGCTAACACTGAAGCTTTCTTT.

The chain combines TRBV29-1 with TRBJ2-7; 7 bases agree with TRBD1. This CDR3 region has 16 residues. Unmatched junction bases numbered 12, after V lost 1 base and J lost 3 bases. Germline V lookup: CDR1 SQVTM, CDR2 ANQGSEA. The CDR3 region is CSVEGATGIEDYEQYF. For the CDR3, the DNA is TGCAGCGTTGAAGGCGCGACAGGGATTGAAGACTACGAGCAGTACTTC.

This clone was detected only once. The chain recombines TRBV11-2 with TRBJ2-7; 11 bases map to TRBD2. With V trimmed by 3 bases and J by 4 bases, 5 bases remained unmatched. Germline V gives CDR1 SGHAT, CDR2 FQNNGV. This CDR3 spans 15 amino acids. The CDR3 region is CASSFLSGGAYEQYF. The CDR3 DNA is TGTGCCAGCAGCTTCCTTAGCGGGGGGGCGTACGAGCAGTACTTC. Supplemented by reference TRBV11-2 and TRBJ2-7, the full variable domain reads EAGVAQSPRYKIIEKRQSVAFWCNPISGHATLYWYQQILGQGPKLLIQFQNNGVVDDSQLPKDRFSAERLKGVDSTLKIQPAKLEDSAVYLCASSFLSGGAYEQYFGPGTRLTVT.

This chain uses TRBV6-1 with TRBJ1-6; the match to TRBD1 covers 8 bases. V trimming: 1 base; J trimming: 10 bases; junction bases outside the gene matches: 12. The CDR3 covers 17 residues. Germline CDR1 MNHNS, CDR2 SASEGT. This chain's CDR3 is CASSEESPGQDWSPLHF. The CDR3 nucleotides are TGTGCCAGCAGTGAAGAATCCCCGGGACAGGATTGGTCACCCCTCCACTTT.

This clone was recorded only once. The rearrangement uses TRBV7-9 and TRBJ2-3; D gene ambiguous. V lost 7 bases, J lost 0 bases, and 8 bases lay in between. This CDR3 has 13 amino acids. The germline V gene encodes CDR1 SEHNR and CDR2 FQNEAQ (reference sequence). CDR3 protein: CASNKQSTDTQYF. CDR3 nucleotide sequence: TGTGCCAGCAACAAACAAAGCACAGATACGCAGTATTTT.

The J gene is TRBJ1-4, the V gene TRBV27, with no clear D. Germline loops: CDR1 MNHEY, CDR2 SMNVEV (reference sequence). CDR3 length: 15 amino acids. The V end lost 6 bases, the J end lost 0 bases, and 11 bases lay between the germline ends. In DNA, the CDR3 is TGTGCCAGCAGACTCGCACCGTCAACTAATGAAAAACTGTTTTTT. Amino acid sequence: CASRLAPSTNEKLFF.

The chain is built from TRBV28 and TRBJ2-1; tentative D call: TRBD1 (6 bases). Germline CDR1 is MDHEN and CDR2 is SYDVKM. Trimming removed 3 bases from V and 4 bases from J, with 13 bases in between. This CDR3 has 15 amino acids. As DNA, the CDR3 is TGTGCCAGCAGTTTCGGATTGGACAGATACAATGAGCAGTTCTTC. It codes for CASSFGLDRYNEQFF.

V gene TRBV11-3 combines with J gene TRBJ2-5; TRBD1 matches 9 bases. The CDR3 has 15 amino acids. The V gene end was trimmed by 1 base and the J gene end by 1 base; junction bases not matched to a gene: 1. Germline CDR1 SGHNT, CDR2 YENEEA. The CDR3 DNA reads as TGTGCCAGCAGCTTAGGACAGGGGGTCCAAGAGACCCAGTACTTC. This codes for CASSLGQGVQETQYF.

Only a few counts were recorded for this clone. The J gene is TRBJ1-1, the V gene TRBV6-4; 8 bases agree with TRBD1. The CDR3 contains 14 residues. Germline-derived CDR1 and CDR2 are MRHNA and SNTAGT. V dropped 6 bases and J dropped 3; count of bases not matched to a gene: 6. The CDR3 DNA is TGTGCCAGCAGGAGACAGGGGCTGGACACTGAAGCTTTCTTT. It translates to CASRRQGLDTEAFF.

The gene calls are TRBV6-5 and TRBJ2-1; TRBD1 agrees at 8 bases. Germline V gives CDR1 MNHEY, CDR2 SVGAGI. Trimming cost V 0 bases and J 8 bases; bases outside gene matches: 6. This CDR3 contains 15 residues. CDR3 in DNA: TGTGCCAGCAGTTACTCCGGGACAGGCTTTCATGAGCAGTTCTTC. Encoded protein: CASSYSGTGFHEQFF.

The chain carries TRBV11-3 and TRBJ1-2, with D possibly matching TRBD1 (5 bases). The CDR3 covers 17 residues. Per the germline V gene, CDR1 is SGHNT and CDR2 is YENEEA. V dropped 3 bases and J dropped 4 bases, with 21 bases sitting between them. The CDR3 sequence: CASSLVGPQNRIYGYTF. The CDR3 DNA reads TGTGCCAGCAGCTTGGTCGGCCCCCAGAACAGGATCTATGGCTACACCTTC.